This TCR beta chain came from a study of blood T cell repertoires in COVID-19. Per the germline V gene, CDR1 is MNHEY and CDR2 is SVGEGT. The CDR3 length is 18 residues. The germline V and J ends were trimmed by 0 bases and 0 bases, with 15 bases remaining between them. In its sample, this clone was seen a few times. Clones were sequenced by immunoSEQ multiplex PCR, and TCRdb holds only the in-frame ones, with some missing. The data show 80,000 to 95,000 clones, around 90% seen once. This receptor was identified in a woman in her 70s with acute or convalescent COVID-19. V is TRBV6-2 or TRBV6-3 and J is TRBJ1-5; D is unclear. The sequencing sample was made of peripheral blood. CDR3 loop: CASSYSRSEHHSNQPQHF. The CDR3 DNA reads TGTGCCAGCAGTTACTCGAGGTCGGAGCATCATAGCAATCAGCCCCAGCATTTT.